These 24 T cell receptor beta chains originate from one sample sequenced in a study of T-cell reconstitution after alpha-beta-depleted transplantation in children. This sample's TCRbeta library carried unique molecular identifier barcodes. One entry per CDR3 protein, called by TCRdb with MiXCR from the PCR reads. This repertoire shows 250,000 to 300,000 distinct CDR3 sequences, around 10% found once; its top ten account for about 8%. Sequencing was performed on PBMCs, taken before TCRalphabeta/CD19-depleted stem cell transplant. Receptors originate from a boy less than two years old with acute myeloid leukemia, due to receive a stem cell transplant.

V and J are TRBV28 and TRBJ1-1; D is possibly TRBD1 (5 bases). This CDR3 spans 14 amino acids. The V gene's germline CDR1 is MDHEN and CDR2 SYDVKM. The V and J ends lost 2 bases and 3 bases respectively, with 10 bases between them. The CDR3, as DNA: TGTGCCAGCAGTTTAAAGGGACGGTACACTGAAGCTTTCTTT. It specifies CASSLKGRYTEAFF.

This rearrangement joins TRBV4-3 to TRBJ2-7, with a weak D call TRBD1 (6 bases). V was cut by 3 bases and J by 0 bases, with 9 bases left in between. The CDR3 is 14 residues long. Germline CDR1 LGHNA, CDR2 YSLEER. For the CDR3, the DNA is TGCGCCAGCAGCCACTCGACAGGCTCCTACGAGCAGTACTTC. Protein: CASSHSTGSYEQYF.

This clonotype has ten or more counts. This chain joins TRBV6-6 and TRBJ2-1; tentatively, D is TRBD1 or TRBD2 (5 bases each). Trimming pared 0 bases from V and 12 bases from J, leaving 6 bases between. Germline V CDR1 and CDR2: MNHNY, SVGAGI (reference sequence). The CDR3 spans 11 residues. For the CDR3, the DNA is TGTGCCAGCAGTTACTCTGGGGGGCAGTTCTTC. It translates to CASSYSGGQFF.

This clonotype was seen many times. The rearrangement uses TRBV7-3 and TRBJ2-2, with D unresolved. Looked up from germline, CDR1 is SGHTA and CDR2 is FQGTGA. With 8 bases removed from V and 3 bases from J, the gap between germline ends came to 7 bases. The CDR3 consists of 12 residues. CDR3 sequence: CASRGYTGELFF. CDR3 sequence (DNA): TGTGCCAGCCGCGGTTACACCGGGGAGCTGTTTTTT.

This clonotype was seen only a few times. The chain uses TRBV18 and TRBJ2-1; D is unclear. The CDR3 consists of 16 residues. Trimming removed 6 bases from V and 3 bases from J, with 18 bases in between. Germline CDR1 reads KGHSH; CDR2 reads LQKENI. The CDR3 nucleotides read TGTGCCAGCTCGATATCGGCTAACCTGGACTACAATGAGCAGTTCTTC. Amino acid sequence: CASSISANLDYNEQFF.

This clonotype was counted only a few times. This chain uses TRBV7-8 with TRBJ2-3, with D tentatively TRBD1 (6 bases). Trimming pared 5 bases from V and 0 bases from J, leaving 12 bases between. Looked up from germline, CDR1 is SGHVS and CDR2 is FQNEAQ. The CDR3 contains 15 residues. CDR3: CASSLGQSSTDTQYF. The CDR3 coding sequence is TGTGCCAGCAGCCTAGGACAGTCTAGCACAGATACGCAGTATTTT.

This clonotype was detected ten times or more. The chain uses TRBV20-1 and TRBJ2-1; D might be TRBD1 or TRBD2, each matching 5 bases. V was pared by 3 bases and J by 0 bases, with 9 bases between. The CDR3 has 14 residues. Per the germline V gene, CDR1 is DFQATT and CDR2 is SNEGSKA (reference sequence). CDR3 coding DNA: TGCAGTGCTAGCGGGGCGAACTCCTACAATGAGCAGTTCTTC. It is translated as CSASGANSYNEQFF.

This clonotype was picked up many times. The chain employs TRBV29-1 and TRBJ1-5; D is unresolved. Germline CDR1 SQVTM, CDR2 ANQGSEA. Trimming pared 6 bases from V and 0 bases from J, leaving 9 bases between. There are 13 residues in the CDR3. CDR3 sequence: CSVRTYSNQPQHF. In nucleotides, the CDR3 is TGCAGCGTCCGGACTTATAGCAATCAGCCCCAGCATTTT.

This clonotype came up many times. The J gene is TRBJ2-1, the V gene TRBV5-4, with unresolved D. The germline CDR1 and CDR2 sequences are SGHNT and YYREEE (reference sequence). The V end was cut by 3 bases, the J end by 10 bases, with 14 bases between. CDR3 length equals 13 residues. CDR3 in amino acids: CASSSVLAREQFF. DNA for the CDR3: TGTGCCAGCAGCTCCGTATTAGCAAGGGAGCAGTTCTTC.

The table lists this clonotype with many counts. V usage is TRBV5-1 and J usage is TRBJ2-2; 9 bases match TRBD1. Germline trimming cut 4 bases from V and 4 bases from J; bases unmatched to any gene: 5. CDR1 SGHRS and CDR2 YFSETQ come from the germline V gene. There are 15 residues in the CDR3. CDR3 DNA sequence: TGCGCCAGCAGCGGGACAGGGTGGAGCACCGGGGAGCTGTTTTTT. Translating gives CASSGTGWSTGELFF.

A few counts support this clonotype. This chain links TRBV7-3 with TRBJ2-3; TRBD2 might be the D (6 bases). V lost 4 bases and J 0 bases, leaving 20 bases between the germline ends. Germline V CDR1 and CDR2: SGHTA, FQGTGA. The CDR3 runs to 18 residues. CDR3 amino acids: CASSSPLLAPSSTDTQYF. The CDR3 region has the DNA TGTGCCAGCAGCTCACCCCTTCTAGCGCCTTCTAGCACAGATACGCAGTATTTT. Using reference TRBV7-3 and TRBJ2-3 for the parts outside the CDR3, the full variable domain is GAGVSQTPSNKVTEKGKYVELRCDPISGHTALYWYRQSLGQGPEFLIYFQGTGAADDSGLPNDRFFAVRPEGSVSTLKIQRTERGDSAVYLCASSSPLLAPSSTDTQYFGPGTRLTVL.

This clonotype occurred a few times. This chain links TRBV23-1 with TRBJ1-1, with TRBD1 matching over 8 bases. TRBV23-1 counts as an open reading frame of uncertain function. The CDR3 has 14 residues. The J segment lost 3 bases and the V segment lost 0 bases, leaving 0 bases of the junction unmatched. CDR3 DNA sequence: TGCGCCAGCAGTCAATCGACAGGGGACACTGAAGCTTTCTTT. This gives the protein CASSQSTGDTEAFF.

This clonotype occurred many times. This rearrangement joins TRBV9 to TRBJ1-4; weak D call: TRBD1 (5 bases). Per the germline V gene, CDR1 is SGDLS and CDR2 is YYNGEE. V lost 2 bases to trimming and J lost 1 base, with 18 bases between them. CDR3 length: 18 amino acids. The CDR3 here is CASSVGRDPRGTNEKLFF. In DNA form, the CDR3 reads TGTGCCAGCAGCGTTGGAAGGGACCCAAGGGGAACTAATGAAAAACTGTTTTTT.

The chain is built from TRBV23-1 and TRBJ2-7, with 7 positions matching TRBD2. TRBV23-1 is reported as an ORF; its role is uncertain. The CDR3 has 15 residues. Trimming removed 0 bases from V and 4 bases from J; junction bases left unmatched: 6. DNA of the CDR3: TGCGCCAGCAGTCAATCGAAATTAGCGGGTTACGAGCAGTACTTC. Residues: CASSQSKLAGYEQYF.

This clonotype was recorded many times. The chain joins TRBV12-3 or TRBV12-4 to TRBJ2-1; D is unclear. The ends were cut back, 5 bases at V and 9 bases at J, with 8 bases in the middle. The CDR3 sequence is 11 residues long. CDR3 nucleotides: TGTGCCAGCAGTCTCCTAGGTGAGCAGTTCTTC. It is translated as CASSLLGEQFF.

In this sample, this clonotype turned up many times. The gene calls are TRBV10-3 and TRBJ2-1; perhaps TRBD1 as D (6 bases). The CDR3 contains 14 residues. Trimming left V 4 bases short and J 9 bases short, with 16 bases between. Germline V gives CDR1 ENHRY, CDR2 SYGVKD. This CDR3 is CAISVDRSQAEQFF. Written as DNA, the CDR3 is TGTGCCATCAGTGTTGACAGGTCCCAGGCTGAGCAGTTCTTC.

This clonotype was detected many times. This sequence joins TRBV7-2 and TRBJ2-1, with D possibly TRBD2 on 6 matching bases. Trimming left V 5 bases short and J 3 bases short, with 14 bases between. The CDR3 length is 15 residues. From germline, CDR1 is SGHTA and CDR2 FQGNSA. CDR3 sequence: CASSPFMGLYNEQFF. CDR3 DNA: TGTGCCAGCAGCCCGTTTATGGGACTCTACAATGAGCAGTTCTTC.

The sample holds a few counts of this clonotype. The chain recombines TRBV24-1 with TRBJ2-1, with D possibly matching TRBD1 (6 bases). CDR3 length: 14 amino acids. V gave up 3 bases and J gave up 3 bases, with 8 bases separating them. CDR1 and CDR2 from the germline V gene are KGHDR and SFDVKD. The CDR3 here is CATSDVRGYNEQFF. Written as DNA, the CDR3 is TGTGCCACCAGTGATGTCAGGGGCTACAATGAGCAGTTCTTC.

Turning to this clonotype: One end of the junction fails to match germline, which may point to a read error. The chain joins TRBV20-1 to TRBJ2-3; possible D gene TRBD2, 6 bases. The CDR3 is 17 residues long. Germline V gene lookup returns CDR1 DFQATT and CDR2 SNEGSKA (reference sequence). CDR3 protein: CSSRPTRGGASTDTQYF. The CDR3 coding sequence is TGCAGTTCTAGACCCACTCGTGGCGGGGCCAGCACAGATACGCAGTATTTT.

This clonotype was seen repeatedly, ten times or more. A read error may produce the germline difference seen at one junction end. The chain is built from TRBV7-7 and TRBJ2-5; D ambiguous. CDR1 and CDR2 from the germline V gene are SSHAT and FNYEAQ (reference sequence). The CDR3 consists of 13 residues. In nucleotides, the CDR3 is TGTGCTAGCAGCTTTGATATAAAAAAGACCCAGTACTTC. The encoded protein is CASSFDIKKTQYF.

This clonotype was seen repeatedly, ten times or more. The chain is built from TRBV5-1 and TRBJ2-3; tentatively, D is TRBD2 (6 bases). CDR1 is SGHRS and CDR2 is YFSETQ in the germline V gene. This CDR3 spans 16 amino acids. Trimming pared 4 bases from V and 0 bases from J, leaving 15 bases between. CDR3 protein: CASSPGLFSSTDTQYF. The CDR3 DNA reads as TGCGCCAGCAGCCCGGGACTGTTCTCTAGCACAGATACGCAGTATTTT.

The sample holds many counts of this clonotype. The gene calls are TRBV11-2 and TRBJ2-2; D gene unclear. CDR1 is SGHAT, CDR2 FQNNGV, per germline. The CDR3 spans 14 residues. Trimming left V 0 bases short and J 5 bases short, with 7 bases between. CDR3 sequence (DNA): TGTGCCAGCAGCTTAGACGTGGGGACCGGGGAGCTGTTTTTT. It codes for CASSLDVGTGELFF. Variable domain in full (rest from reference TRBV11-2 and TRBJ2-2): EAGVAQSPRYKIIEKRQSVAFWCNPISGHATLYWYQQILGQGPKLLIQFQNNGVVDDSQLPKDRFSAERLKGVDSTLKIQPAKLEDSAVYLCASSLDVGTGELFFGEGSRLTVL.

Concerning this clonotype: A much more abundant neighbour one base away suggests this may be a read error. The chain links TRBV7-2 to TRBJ2-3; D unresolved. Germline CDR1 is SGHTA and CDR2 is FQGNSA. The CDR3 is 14 amino acids. The DNA of the CDR3 is TGTGCCAGCAGCTTAATCGGCGCTACAGATACGCTGTATTTT. Translation gives CASSLIGATDTLYF.

This clonotype occurred many times. This rearrangement joins TRBV29-1 to TRBJ1-6; D is ambiguous. The CDR3 totals 13 residues. Germline lookup yields CDR1 SQVTM and CDR2 ANQGSEA. Between the trimmed V and J ends, which lost 6 bases and 1 base, there was a span of 7 bases. Here the CDR3 DNA reads TGCAGCGTCCGACATTCCTATAATTCACCCCTCCACTTT. It yields the protein CSVRHSYNSPLHF.